Below are 12 T cell receptor beta chains sequenced from a single sample in a study of Ad26.COV2.S vaccination and SARS-CoV-2 variants. Clones were read by immunoSEQ multiplex PCR, and TCRdb kept only the in-frame ones, dropping some. The table includes under 550,000 clones, approximately 92% detected once. The treatment is: roughly 19 received Ad26.COV2.S at low or high dose, single or two shots; roughly five received placebo; per-sample allocation not given. Day 63 after the first vaccine or placebo injection was the time point for sampling. The sequences come from peripheral blood, collected in a trial of Ad26.COV2.S vaccine versus placebo. These receptors originate from a person aged 18-65 years who received the Ad26.COV2.S COVID-19 vaccine or a placebo.

The J gene is TRBJ2-7, the V gene TRBV10-3; possibly TRBD2 for D (5 bases). The germline V gene encodes CDR1 ENHRY and CDR2 SYGVKD. The CDR3 sequence is 12 residues long. Trimming stripped 10 bases from V and 3 bases from J, with 13 bases between. The CDR3 reads CATAGRDYEQYF. The CDR3 DNA reads as TGTGCCACCGCAGGCCGGGACTACGAGCAGTACTTC.

The chain combines TRBV5-6 with TRBJ2-1; a weak D match, TRBD1 (5 bases). The CDR3 is made up of 15 amino acids. With 0 bases removed from V and 6 bases from J, the gap between germline ends came to 13 bases. Germline loops: CDR1 SGHDT, CDR2 YYEEEE. The chain's CDR3 is CASSLVGVPSNEQFF. The CDR3 region has the DNA TGTGCCAGCAGCTTGGTAGGGGTCCCCTCCAATGAGCAGTTCTTC.

A single count supports this clone. The identical CDR3 is also encoded by other nucleotide sequences in the sample. V is TRBV28 and J is TRBJ2-7; 7 bases align to TRBD1. With 7 bases clipped from V and 2 bases from J, the junction kept 5 bases outside the gene matches. This CDR3 has 13 amino acids. Germline V CDR1 and CDR2: MDHEN, SYDVKM. The CDR3 coding sequence is TGTGCCAGCACAGGGGGTTTCCCCTACGAGCAGTACTTC. It yields the protein CASTGGFPYEQYF.

The genes are TRBV25-1 and TRBJ2-2; 7 positions match TRBD2. The CDR3 runs 15 residues. Germline V gene sequence: CDR1 MGHDK, CDR2 SYGVNS. With 10 bases clipped from V and 0 bases from J, the junction kept 8 bases outside the gene matches. Here the CDR3 reads CATTRGGANTGELFF. CDR3 DNA: TGTGCCACTACCCGTGGGGGGGCGAACACCGGGGAGCTGTTTTTT.

The chain couples TRBV5-6 to TRBJ2-7; 10 nucleotides agree with TRBD2. The germline V gene encodes CDR1 SGHDT and CDR2 YYEEEE. After removal of 4 bases from V and 6 bases from J, the junction contained 10 bases not matched to a gene. The CDR3 loop spans 15 amino acids. The CDR3 spells CASSIRGLASPEQYF. DNA of the CDR3: TGTGCCAGCAGCATAAGGGGACTAGCGTCTCCCGAGCAGTACTTC.

The J gene is TRBJ2-1, the V gene TRBV30; 7 bases are shared with TRBD2. The V gene's germline CDR1 is GTSNPN and CDR2 SVGIG (reference sequence). This CDR3 is built from 12 residues. The junction had 9 bases not matched to a gene; V was cut back by 1 base and J by 15 bases. CDR3 sequence reads: CAWSALAGDLFF. As DNA, the CDR3 is TGTGCCTGGAGTGCTCTTGCGGGAGACCTGTTCTTC.

The chain links TRBV29-1 to TRBJ1-2; 8 bases match TRBD1. Losses at the gene ends were 4 bases for V and 4 bases for J; bases not matched to a gene: 14. The CDR3 has 16 residues. Germline V CDR1 and CDR2: SQVTM, ANQGSEA. The CDR3 sequence is CSVAASDRDRRYGYTF. The CDR3 DNA reads as TGCAGCGTTGCAGCCAGCGACCGGGACAGGCGCTATGGCTACACCTTC. The full variable domain, completed using reference TRBV29-1 and TRBJ1-2, is SAVISQKPSRDICQRGTSLTIQCQVDSQVTMMFWYRQQPGQSLTLIATANQGSEATYESGFVIDKFPISRPNLTFSTLTVSNMSPEDSSIYLCSVAASDRDRRYGYTFGSGTRLTVV.

The chain carries TRBV2 and TRBJ2-1; TRBD2 aligns across 7 bases. CDR3 size: 12 residues. Trimming removed 7 bases from V and 8 bases from J; junction bases left unmatched: 5. Germline CDR1 is SNHLY and CDR2 is FYNNEI. The CDR3 DNA is TGTGCCAGCAACCGGGAGGCCCATGAGCAGTTCTTC. Translated, it gives CASNREAHEQFF.

This rearrangement joins TRBV7-9 to TRBJ1-3; 7 bases agree with TRBD1. The germline V gene encodes CDR1 SEHNR and CDR2 FQNEAQ (reference sequence). CDR3 length equals 14 residues. The J segment lost 2 bases and the V segment lost 10 bases, leaving 8 bases of the junction unmatched. The CDR3 nucleotides are TGTGCCACGCAGACAGGGTACCCTGGAAACACCATATATTTT. Amino acid sequence: CATQTGYPGNTIYF.

The gene calls are TRBV7-6 and TRBJ1-6; 9 bases match TRBD1. V gave up 5 bases and J gave up 7 bases; unmatched junction bases: 3. This CDR3 has 14 residues. Germline loops: CDR1 SGHVS, CDR2 FNYEAQ. The CDR3 bases are TGTGCCAGCAGCCACGGACAGGGGAATTCACCCCTCCACTTT. This gives the protein CASSHGQGNSPLHF. Complete variable domain (other parts from reference TRBV7-6 and TRBJ1-6): GAGVSQSPRYKVTKRGQDVALRCDPISGHVSLYWYRQALGQGPEFLTYFNYEAQQDKSGLPNDRFSAERPEGSISTLTIQRTEQRDSAMYRCASSHGQGNSPLHFGNGTRLTVT.

The genes are TRBV28 and TRBJ1-6, with unresolved D. V gave up 10 bases and J gave up 0 bases, with 10 bases separating them. Germline values: CDR1 MDHEN, CDR2 SYDVKM. This CDR3 has 14 amino acids. The CDR3 region is CAIGGSSYNSPLHF. CDR3 coding DNA: TGTGCCATAGGAGGCAGCTCCTATAATTCACCCCTCCACTTT. The variable domain in full, completed from reference TRBV28 and TRBJ1-6, reads DVKVTQSSRYLVKRTGEKVFLECVQDMDHENMFWYRQDPGLGLRLIYFSYDVKMKEKGDIPEGYSVSREKKERFSLILESASTNQTSMYLCAIGGSSYNSPLHFGNGTRLTVT.

The chain combines TRBV9 with TRBJ1-1, with D unclear. This CDR3 comprises 14 residues. Germline CDR1 SGDLS, CDR2 YYNGEE. V gave up 0 bases and J gave up 2 bases, with 8 bases separating them. In nucleotides, the CDR3 is TGTGCCAGCAGCGTAGTAGGGTCCAACACTGAAGCTTTCTTT. Residues: CASSVVGSNTEAFF.